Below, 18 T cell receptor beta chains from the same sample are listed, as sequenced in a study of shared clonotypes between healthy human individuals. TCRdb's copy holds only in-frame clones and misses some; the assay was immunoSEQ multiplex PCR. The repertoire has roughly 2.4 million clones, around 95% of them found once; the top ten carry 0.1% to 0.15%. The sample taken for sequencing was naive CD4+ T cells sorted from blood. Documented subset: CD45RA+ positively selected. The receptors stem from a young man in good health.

CDR3 residues: CASSEGGPRTSGEQFF. DNA for the CDR3: TGCGCCAGCAGTGAGGGAGGCCCCCGGACTAGCGGTGAGCAGTTCTTC. The chain couples TRBV10-1 to TRBJ2-1; 10 nucleotides agree with TRBD2. J gave up 9 bases and V 2 bases, and 10 bases lay outside the gene matches. There are 16 residues in the CDR3. The germline V gene has CDR1 WNHNN and CDR2 SYGVQD (reference sequence).

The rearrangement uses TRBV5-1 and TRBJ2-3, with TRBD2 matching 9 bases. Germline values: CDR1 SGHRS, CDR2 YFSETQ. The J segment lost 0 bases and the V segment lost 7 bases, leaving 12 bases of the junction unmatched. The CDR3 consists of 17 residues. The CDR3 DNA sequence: TGCGCCAGCGGGCTAGCGGGATCCACCTTGAGCACAGATACGCAGTATTTT. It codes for CASGLAGSTLSTDTQYF.

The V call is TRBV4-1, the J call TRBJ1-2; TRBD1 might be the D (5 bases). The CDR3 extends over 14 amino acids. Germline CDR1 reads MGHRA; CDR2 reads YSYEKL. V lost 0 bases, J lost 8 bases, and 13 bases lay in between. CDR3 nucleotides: TGCGCCAGCAGCCAAGATCAAAGGGGACGGGGCTACACCTTC. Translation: CASSQDQRGRGYTF.

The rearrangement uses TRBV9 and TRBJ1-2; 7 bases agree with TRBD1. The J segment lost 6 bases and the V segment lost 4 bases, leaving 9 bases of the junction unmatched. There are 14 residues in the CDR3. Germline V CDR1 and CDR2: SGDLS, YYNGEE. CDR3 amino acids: CASSFTGVRDGYTF. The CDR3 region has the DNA TGTGCCAGCAGCTTTACAGGGGTTAGAGATGGCTACACCTTC. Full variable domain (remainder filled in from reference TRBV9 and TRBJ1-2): DSGVTQTPKHLITATGQRVTLRCSPRSGDLSVYWYQQSLDQGLQFLIQYYNGEERAKGNILERFSAQQFPDLHSELNLSSLELGDSALYFCASSFTGVRDGYTFGSGTRLTVV.

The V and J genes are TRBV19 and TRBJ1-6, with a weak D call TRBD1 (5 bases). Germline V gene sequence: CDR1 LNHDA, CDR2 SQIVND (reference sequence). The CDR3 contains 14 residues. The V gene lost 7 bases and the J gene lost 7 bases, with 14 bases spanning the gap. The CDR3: CASKEGTGNSPLHF. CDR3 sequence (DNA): TGTGCCAGTAAAGAAGGGACGGGGAATTCACCCCTCCACTTT. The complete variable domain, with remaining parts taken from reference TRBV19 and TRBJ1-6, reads DGGITQSPKYLFRKEGQNVTLSCEQNLNHDAMYWYRQDPGQGLRLIYYSQIVNDFQKGDIAEGYSVSREKKESFPLTVTSAQKNPTAFYLCASKEGTGNSPLHFGNGTRLTVT.

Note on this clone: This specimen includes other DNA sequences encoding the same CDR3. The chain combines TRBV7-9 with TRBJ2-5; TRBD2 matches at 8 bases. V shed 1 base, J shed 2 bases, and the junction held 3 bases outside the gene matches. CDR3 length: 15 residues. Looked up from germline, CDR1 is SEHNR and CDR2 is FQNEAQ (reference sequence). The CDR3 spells CASSLGASGQETQYF. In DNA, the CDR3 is TGTGCCAGCAGCTTAGGAGCTAGCGGGCAAGAGACCCAGTACTTC.

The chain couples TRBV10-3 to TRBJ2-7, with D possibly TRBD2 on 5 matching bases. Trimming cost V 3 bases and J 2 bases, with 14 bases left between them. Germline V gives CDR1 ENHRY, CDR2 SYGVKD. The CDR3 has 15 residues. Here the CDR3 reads CAISDLERKTYEQYF. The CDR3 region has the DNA TGTGCCATCAGTGATCTAGAGCGGAAGACCTACGAGCAGTACTTC.

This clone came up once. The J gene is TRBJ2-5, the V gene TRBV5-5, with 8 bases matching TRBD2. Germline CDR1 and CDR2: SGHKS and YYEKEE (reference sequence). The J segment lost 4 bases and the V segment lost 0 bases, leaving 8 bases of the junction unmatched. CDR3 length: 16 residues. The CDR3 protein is CASSLVGRAEGETQYF. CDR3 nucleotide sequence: TGTGCCAGCAGCTTGGTCGGGAGGGCCGAGGGAGAGACCCAGTACTTC.

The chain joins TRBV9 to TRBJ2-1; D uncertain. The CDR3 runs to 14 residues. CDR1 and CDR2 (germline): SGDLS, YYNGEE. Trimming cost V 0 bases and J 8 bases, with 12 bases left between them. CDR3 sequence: CASSVGGPTHEQFF. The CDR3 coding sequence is TGTGCCAGCAGCGTAGGTGGACCTACCCATGAGCAGTTCTTC.

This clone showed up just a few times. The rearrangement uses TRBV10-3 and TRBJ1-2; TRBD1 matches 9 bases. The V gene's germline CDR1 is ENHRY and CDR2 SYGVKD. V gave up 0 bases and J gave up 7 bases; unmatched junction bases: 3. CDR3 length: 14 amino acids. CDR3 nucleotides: TGTGCCATCAGTGAGTCGGACAGGGGAACTGGCTACACCTTC. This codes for CAISESDRGTGYTF.

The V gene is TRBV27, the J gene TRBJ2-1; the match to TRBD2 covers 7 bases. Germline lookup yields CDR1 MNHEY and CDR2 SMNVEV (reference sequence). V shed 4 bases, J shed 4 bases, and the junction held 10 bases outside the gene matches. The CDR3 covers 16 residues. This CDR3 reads CASSSRLAERYNEQFF. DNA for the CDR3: TGTGCCAGCAGTTCCCGGCTAGCGGAACGATACAATGAGCAGTTCTTC.

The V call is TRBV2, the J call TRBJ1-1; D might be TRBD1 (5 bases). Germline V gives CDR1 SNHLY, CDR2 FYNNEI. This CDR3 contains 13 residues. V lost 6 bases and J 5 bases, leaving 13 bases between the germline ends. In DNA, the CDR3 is TGTGCCAGCAGGATGCAGACAGCAACTGAAGCTTTCTTT. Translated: CASRMQTATEAFF.

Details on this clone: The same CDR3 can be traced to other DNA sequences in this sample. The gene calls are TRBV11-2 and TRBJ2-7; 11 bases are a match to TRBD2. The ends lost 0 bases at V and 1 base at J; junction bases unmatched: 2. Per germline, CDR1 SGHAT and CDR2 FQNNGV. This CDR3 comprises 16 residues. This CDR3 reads CASSLDSGGASYEQYF. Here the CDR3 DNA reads TGTGCCAGCAGCTTAGATAGCGGGGGGGCGTCCTACGAGCAGTACTTC.

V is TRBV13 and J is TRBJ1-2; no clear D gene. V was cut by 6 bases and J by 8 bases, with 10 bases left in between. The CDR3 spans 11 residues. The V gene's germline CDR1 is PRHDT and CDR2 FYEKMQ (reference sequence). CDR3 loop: CASSDKRGYTF. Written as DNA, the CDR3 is TGTGCCAGCAGTGACAAACGCGGCTACACCTTC.

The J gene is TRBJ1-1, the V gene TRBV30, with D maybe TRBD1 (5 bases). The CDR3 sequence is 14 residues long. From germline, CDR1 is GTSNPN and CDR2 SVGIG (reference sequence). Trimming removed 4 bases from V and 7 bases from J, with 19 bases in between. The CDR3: CAWMGRLRASEAFF. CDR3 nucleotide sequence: TGTGCCTGGATGGGGCGGCTTAGGGCCAGTGAAGCTTTCTTT.

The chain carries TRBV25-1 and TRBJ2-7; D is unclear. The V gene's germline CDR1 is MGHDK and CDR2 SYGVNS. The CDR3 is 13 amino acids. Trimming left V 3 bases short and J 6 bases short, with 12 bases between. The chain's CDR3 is CASSDPTIFEQYF. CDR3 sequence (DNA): TGTGCCAGCAGTGACCCCACGATCTTCGAGCAGTACTTC.

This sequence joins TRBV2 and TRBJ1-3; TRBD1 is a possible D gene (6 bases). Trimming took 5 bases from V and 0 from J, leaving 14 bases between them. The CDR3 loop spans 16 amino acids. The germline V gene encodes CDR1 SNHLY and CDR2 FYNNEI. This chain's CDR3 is CASSLEDSSSGNTIYF. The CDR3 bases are TGTGCCAGCAGTCTCGAGGACAGCTCCTCTGGAAACACCATATATTTT. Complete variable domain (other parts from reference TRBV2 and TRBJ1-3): EPEVTQTPSHQVTQMGQEVILRCVPISNHLYFYWYRQILGQKVEFLVSFYNNEISEKSEIFDDQFSVERPDGSNFTLKIRSTKLEDSAMYFCASSLEDSSSGNTIYFGEGSWLTVV.

CDR3 region: CASSLIRNQPQHF. The CDR3 region has the DNA TGTGCCAGCAGTTTGATCCGCAATCAGCCCCAGCATTTT. The chain couples TRBV6-1 to TRBJ1-5; no reliable D call. The V end was cut by 5 bases, the J end by 2 bases, with 7 bases between. This CDR3 is built from 13 residues. Germline V lookup: CDR1 MNHNS, CDR2 SASEGT.